These T cell receptor beta chains were read from a single sample in a study of blood T cell repertoires in COVID-19. Only in-frame clones appear in the TCRdb table, and some are missing; sequencing was by immunoSEQ multiplex PCR. The repertoire holds around 16,000 clones, with about 91% as singletons. Specimen: peripheral blood. The source is a human donor in a cohort sampled during active COVID-19. Both conserved end residues are part of each CDR3. A D gene is named only where the DNA matches it firmly.

D	length	V	J	CDR3	DNA
NA	13	TRBV6-5	TRBJ1-6	CASSYSGDSPLHF	TGTGCCAGCAGTTATTCTGGAGATTCACCCCTCCACTTT
NA	13	TRBV4-3	TRBJ2-1	CASSPGVGSYLFF	TGCGCCAGCAGCCCCGGGGTAGGGAGTTATTTGTTCTTC
NA	10	TRBV19	TRBJ1-5	CARAREPQHF	TGTGCCAGGGCACGTGAGCCCCAGCATTTT
NA	13	TRBV6-2/TRBV6-3	TRBJ1-1	CASSRTEDTEAFF	TGTGCCAGCAGCCGGACAGAGGACACTGAAGCTTTCTTT
TRBD1	17	TRBV24-1	TRBJ2-7	CATSDFRDPGGRDEQYF	TGTGCCACCAGTGATTTTCGGGATCCAGGGGGCAGGGACGAGCAGTACTTC
TRBD1	16	TRBV5-6	TRBJ1-3	CASSLAGQASGNTIYF	TGTGCCAGCAGCTTGGCGGGACAGGCCTCTGGAAACACCATATATTTT
TRBD2	15	TRBV30	TRBJ2-1	CAWSVSASGGWEQFF	TGTGCCTGGAGTGTAAGTGCTAGCGGGGGCTGGGAGCAGTTCTTC
TRBD1	15	TRBV5-1	TRBJ1-6	CASSLGQGAHSPLHF	TGCGCCAGCAGCTTGGGTCAGGGGGCTCATTCACCCCTCCACTTT
TRBD1	15	TRBV28	TRBJ1-5	CASSLDRGSNQPQHF	TGTGCCAGCAGTTTGGACAGGGGGAGCAATCAGCCCCAGCATTTT
NA	11	TRBV27	TRBJ1-2	CARVQGGGYTF	TGTGCCAGGGTCCAGGGTGGAGGCTACACCTTC